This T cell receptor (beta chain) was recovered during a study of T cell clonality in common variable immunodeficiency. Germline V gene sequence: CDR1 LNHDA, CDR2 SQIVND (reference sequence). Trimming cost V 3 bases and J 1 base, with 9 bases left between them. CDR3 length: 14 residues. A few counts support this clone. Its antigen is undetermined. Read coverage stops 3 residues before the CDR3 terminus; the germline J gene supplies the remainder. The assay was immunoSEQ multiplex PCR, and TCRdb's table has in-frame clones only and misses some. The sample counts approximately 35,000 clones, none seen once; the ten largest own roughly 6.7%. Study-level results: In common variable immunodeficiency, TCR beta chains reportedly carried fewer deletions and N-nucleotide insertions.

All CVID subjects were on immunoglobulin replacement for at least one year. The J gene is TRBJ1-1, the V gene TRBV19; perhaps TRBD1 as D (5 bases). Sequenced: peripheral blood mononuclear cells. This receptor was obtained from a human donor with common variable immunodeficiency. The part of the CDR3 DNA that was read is TGTGCCAGTAGTATTGGGGGGAGGAACACTGAA. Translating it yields CASSIGGRNTE. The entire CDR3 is CASSIGGRNTEAFF.